This T cell receptor beta chain was retrieved from a study of blood T cells in healthy people across ages (dated by TCRdb to 2013 to 2016). As for the study more broadly: In model experiments, roughly one uniquely barcoded TCR beta cDNA molecule per two T cells was captured by template switching. To track age-related changes in TCR beta repertoire diversity, the study relied on deep sequencing normalized with unique cDNA molecular identifiers. The donors were split into four age groups: young (average around 16 years), middle-aged (about 40), aged (approximately 60) and long-lived (82). To avoid experimental bias, donors of different ages were randomly spread across the sequencing lanes. The study analyzed two additional independent replicas of 1 million unique cDNA reads from the same blood draw for two donors, one aged 18 to 29 and one aged 80 or older.

Library preparation used 5' RACE. The sequencing machine was an Illumina HiSeq 2500. A second PCR of roughly 7 to 12 cycles was run with a J-beta primer mix and a sample-barcoded 5' primer. A unique molecular identifier was introduced onto each TCR beta cDNA molecule by a template-switch 5' adaptor carrying 12 random nucleotides. Each sample yielded at least 2.5 million CDR3-containing paired-end reads. The Mint cDNA synthesis kit, primed by a TRBC-specific oligonucleotide, was used to synthesize first-strand cDNA from all RNA. Following uracil-DNA glycosylase treatment, a first 18-cycle PCR with universal primers M1SS and BC2_uni_R was performed on all cDNA. Processing in the source paper ran as follows. Normalization of each sample was performed by random selection of 1 million high-quality reads, each carrying a distinct molecular identifier. Reads with shared molecular identifiers were discarded instead of being binned into consensus sequences. MiTCR, run with a Q25 quality threshold and the strictest error-elimination algorithm, handled CDR3 identification, clonotype clustering and error correction. A nonparametric unseen species model using Euler transformation provided a lower-bound estimate of total TCR beta diversity. TCRdb took the public reads, trimmed them with fastp at Q25, ran MiXCR for clone calling and kept in-frame beta chains. One record per CDR3 amino acid sequence lists the most common genes and DNA. None of the V and J calls come from the authors' own analysis; TCRdb made them. The sample records nearly 800,000 distinct CDR3 sequences, about 56% of which are singletons. The leading ten clones occupy roughly 25% of the sample.

About this clonotype: Its cognate antigen has yet to be identified. Base qualities were left out, and no much larger clone turns up one base away.

The donors were roughly 40 Caucasian individuals from Russia, aged roughly 6 to 95 years, who were systemically healthy. Roughly 9 milliliters of peripheral blood were drawn from each donor into EDTA-treated Vacutainer tubes. PBMCs were isolated by Ficoll-Paque density-gradient centrifugation, with at least 6 million obtained per sample. Trizol reagent was used to extract total RNA from the PBMCs, yielding at least 6 micrograms per sample. The percentages of naive CD45RAhigh/CD27high T cells were determined by flow cytometry on a PBMC aliquot from every donor. Results the study describes overall, beyond this receptor: Total diversity estimates from one million sequenced T cells were considered lower bounds and underestimates. As age increased, observed TCR beta diversity per million T cells dropped in a roughly linear way, and a significant reduction was already evident by age 40. The long-lived group showed more naive CD4+ T cells, fewer expanded clones and increased TCR diversity than the aged group, suggesting age selection. Because the CMV infection status of the donors was unknown, age-related changes in expanded clonotypes may potentially have been confounded. The percentage of naive T cells measured by flow cytometry correlated strongly with observed TCR beta diversity. Conclusive comparison of naive and antigen-experienced compartments was prevented by the profiling of bulk unsorted PBMCs.

According to the germline V gene (reference sequence), CDR1 reads DFQATT and CDR2 reads SNEGSKA. From its cysteine to its phenylalanine, the CDR3 spans 12 amino acids. Of the read, only the CDR3 DNA is kept; its 36 bases are in frame from base 1. This receptor was obtained from a man aged 35 to 55 in good health. The rearrangement combines TRBV20-1 with TRBJ2-4; confidence is insufficient to name the D gene. The end of the DNA is better explained by TRBJ2-5, so the J call may be wrong. Input material: blood. The CDR3 reads as follows: CSARVRQETQYF. At the DNA level, the sequence is TGCAGTGCTAGAGTTAGACAAGAGACCCAGTACTTC.